Each of the 25 T cell receptor beta chains below was sequenced from the same sample in a study of T-cell reconstitution after alpha-beta-depleted transplantation in children. The TCRbeta library was prepared with unique molecular identifiers. Each CDR3 protein is one row after TCRdb ran MiXCR on the PCR reads. The sample has about 340,000 distinct CDR3 sequences, 10% to 13% seen once. The specimen was PBMCs from the stem cell graft donor, collected from the stem cell graft. These receptors were obtained from a human donor who donated a stem cell graft to a child with acute lymphoblastic leukemia.

V and J are TRBV24-1 and TRBJ1-5; D is uncertain. V was clipped by 4 bases and J by 3 bases, with 9 bases between them. Germline V lookup: CDR1 KGHDR, CDR2 SFDVKD. The CDR3 contains 14 residues. CDR3 sequence reads: CATSESGNNQPQHF. Here the CDR3 DNA reads TGTGCCACCAGTGAGTCCGGGAACAATCAGCCCCAGCATTTT.

This clonotype was observed many times. The V gene is TRBV29-1, the J gene TRBJ1-5; TRBD1 is a possible D gene (5 bases). Deletions cut 0 bases from V and 0 bases from J, with 15 bases between. The CDR3 length is 17 residues. Germline CDR1 SQVTM, CDR2 ANQGSEA. In nucleotides, the CDR3 is TGCAGCGTTGAAGAAGCAGAAAGGGGTGCTAGCAATCAGCCCCAGCATTTT. As protein: CSVEEAERGASNQPQHF.

The gene calls are TRBV7-6 and TRBJ1-3; TRBD1 might be the D (6 bases). V lost 4 bases to trimming and J lost 0 bases, with 16 bases between them. The CDR3 consists of 17 residues. Per germline, CDR1 SGHVS and CDR2 FNYEAQ. Here the CDR3 reads CASSSRGGVYSGNTIYF. The CDR3 coding sequence is TGTGCCAGCAGCTCACGAGGGGGGGTTTACTCTGGAAACACCATATATTTT. Filled out from reference TRBV7-6 and TRBJ1-3, the complete variable domain reads GAGVSQSPRYKVTKRGQDVALRCDPISGHVSLYWYRQALGQGPEFLTYFNYEAQQDKSGLPNDRFSAERPEGSISTLTIQRTEQRDSAMYRCASSSRGGVYSGNTIYFGEGSWLTVV.

The chain joins TRBV20-1 to TRBJ2-5, with 7 bases fitting TRBD1. The CDR3 consists of 15 residues. Trimming cost V 6 bases and J 0 bases; bases outside gene matches: 10. CDR1 DFQATT and CDR2 SNEGSKA come from the germline V gene (reference sequence). CDR3 sequence reads: CSARGWDSHQETQYF. CDR3 DNA: TGCAGTGCCCGCGGGTGGGACAGCCACCAAGAGACCCAGTACTTC.

The table lists this clonotype with many counts. CDR3: CSAPTKPYSTDTQYF. The CDR3 bases are TGCAGTGCCCCAACTAAGCCCTATAGCACAGATACGCAGTATTTT. The chain joins TRBV20-1 to TRBJ2-3; D ambiguous. CDR1 is DFQATT and CDR2 is SNEGSKA in the germline V gene (reference sequence). The CDR3 consists of 15 residues. With 6 bases removed from V and 0 bases from J, the gap between germline ends came to 16 bases.

This clonotype has a handful of counts. The chain has TRBV12-3 or TRBV12-4 and TRBJ2-1, with 8 bases matching TRBD2. The CDR3 sequence is 14 residues long. Trimming at V came to 4 bases and at J to 8 bases, leaving 7 bases not matched to a gene. CDR3 DNA: TGTGCCAGCAGTTATCGGACTAGCTGGGATGAGCAGTTCTTC. The encoded protein is CASSYRTSWDEQFF.

In its sample, this clonotype was seen many times. V and J are TRBV7-2 and TRBJ2-3, with 9 nucleotides matching TRBD2. The CDR3 sequence is 16 residues long. Germline CDR1 reads SGHTA; CDR2 reads FQGNSA. The trim removed 5 bases at V and 1 base at J, leaving 7 bases unmatched. The CDR3 loop is CASSTPASGGTDTQYF. DNA of the CDR3: TGTGCCAGCAGCACACCGGCTAGCGGGGGCACAGATACGCAGTATTTT.

This chain links TRBV20-1 with TRBJ2-1; 7 bases line up with TRBD1. Germline assignment: CDR1 DFQATT and CDR2 SNEGSKA (reference sequence). The CDR3 extends over 15 amino acids. Unmatched junction bases numbered 16, after V lost 6 bases and J lost 8 bases. The CDR3 bases are TGCAGTGCAGAGACAGGGCCCAAACCTCGTCATGAGCAGTTCTTC. As protein: CSAETGPKPRHEQFF.

The chain joins TRBV28 to TRBJ2-1; the D is unclear. Trimming took off 3 bases at V and 0 bases at J, with 9 bases between the two ends. The V gene's germline CDR1 is MDHEN and CDR2 SYDVKM. CDR3 size: 15 residues. The CDR3 region is CASSFQLSSYNEQFF. Here the CDR3 DNA reads TGTGCCAGCAGTTTTCAGTTAAGCTCCTACAATGAGCAGTTCTTC.

This rearrangement joins TRBV7-3 to TRBJ1-5; D is perhaps TRBD1 (6 bases). V lost 3 bases and J lost 1, with 22 bases in between. Per the germline V gene, CDR1 is SGHTA and CDR2 is FQGTGA. This CDR3 has 19 amino acids. In nucleotides, the CDR3 is TGTGCCAGCAGCTTCATATGGGAGGGGGGTAGGACGAGCAATCAGCCCCAGCATTTT. Its translation: CASSFIWEGGRTSNQPQHF.

This clonotype was counted only a few times. The V call is TRBV5-1, the J call TRBJ1-6; unclear D gene. The CDR3 length is 12 residues. Germline CDR1 and CDR2: SGHRS and YFSETQ. Trimming took off 4 bases at V and 6 bases at J, with 5 bases between the two ends. The CDR3 region is CASSSGNSPLHF. In nucleotides, the CDR3 is TGCGCCAGCAGCAGCGGTAATTCACCCCTCCACTTT.

This clonotype has a count of ten or more. The J gene is TRBJ1-3, the V gene TRBV5-1; D gene unclear. CDR3 length equals 15 residues. Trimming removed 1 base at V and 1 base at J, with 9 bases between. Germline V gene data show CDR1 as SGHRS and CDR2 as YFSETQ. This CDR3 reads CASSLPDPSGNTIYF. The CDR3, as DNA: TGCGCCAGCAGCTTGCCGGATCCATCTGGAAACACCATATATTTT. Full variable domain (rest looked up from reference TRBV5-1 and TRBJ1-3): KAGVTQTPRYLIKTRGQQVTLSCSPISGHRSVSWYQQTPGQGLQFLFEYFSETQRNKGNFPGRFSGRQFSNSRSEMNVSTLELGDSALYLCASSLPDPSGNTIYFGEGSWLTVV.

This clonotype has at least ten counts. The chain couples TRBV9 to TRBJ2-5; 7 bases line up with TRBD1. CDR1 and CDR2 (germline): SGDLS, YYNGEE. The CDR3 contains 14 residues. V trimming: 3 bases; J trimming: 4 bases; junction bases outside the gene matches: 6. CDR3 residues: CASSATGVSETQYF. In DNA, the CDR3 is TGTGCCAGCAGCGCCACAGGGGTCTCAGAGACCCAGTACTTC.

This chain uses TRBV20-1 with TRBJ2-1; D gene uncertain. This CDR3 has 13 amino acids. V shed 0 bases and J shed 5 bases, with 8 bases lying between them. The germline gives CDR1 DFQATT, CDR2 SNEGSKA (reference sequence). CDR3 amino acids: CSARDLSNNEQFF. CDR3 nucleotides: TGCAGTGCTAGAGACCTCAGCAACAATGAGCAGTTCTTC.

The DNA for the CDR3 is TGTGCCAGCAGCAAAATCCCCGATCGAGCGGGAGAAATGGCGGACAATGAGCAGTTCTTC. Protein sequence: CASSKIPDRAGEMADNEQFF. V and J are TRBV21-1 and TRBJ2-1; the table calls TRBD2, which could not be checked here. TRBV21-1 has pseudogene status. This CDR3 contains 20 residues.

CDR3 protein: CAISEFGGEQPQHF. DNA for the CDR3: TGTGCCATCAGTGAGTTTGGGGGCGAGCAGCCCCAGCATTTT. The genes are TRBV10-3 and TRBJ1-5; the D gene is possibly TRBD1 (6 bases). V was clipped by 1 base and J by 7 bases, with 11 bases between them. The germline CDR1 and CDR2 sequences are ENHRY and SYGVKD. The CDR3 totals 14 residues.

The chain is built from TRBV5-1 and TRBJ2-5, with 8 bases that match TRBD1. Trimming at V came to 5 bases and at J to 1 base, leaving 10 bases not matched to a gene. This CDR3 contains 16 residues. Germline V gene data show CDR1 as SGHRS and CDR2 as YFSETQ. The CDR3 loop reads CASRLYGQGGQETQYF. CDR3 bases: TGCGCCAGCAGACTTTACGGACAGGGAGGCCAAGAGACCCAGTACTTC.

The chain employs TRBV5-1 and TRBJ2-1, with TRBD2 matching over 10 bases. This CDR3 has 19 amino acids. Trimming removed 1 base from V and 7 bases from J; junction bases left unmatched: 17. The germline V gene encodes CDR1 SGHRS and CDR2 YFSETQ. The CDR3 spells CASSLSGQGRVAGGNEQFF. CDR3 DNA: TGCGCCAGCAGCTTGAGCGGACAGGGCAGAGTAGCGGGAGGTAATGAGCAGTTCTTC. The complete variable domain, with remaining parts taken from reference TRBV5-1 and TRBJ2-1, reads KAGVTQTPRYLIKTRGQQVTLSCSPISGHRSVSWYQQTPGQGLQFLFEYFSETQRNKGNFPGRFSGRQFSNSRSEMNVSTLELGDSALYLCASSLSGQGRVAGGNEQFFGPGTRLTVL.

The V call is TRBV28, the J call TRBJ1-1; TRBD1 might be the D (6 bases). Germline V gene lookup returns CDR1 MDHEN and CDR2 SYDVKM. The CDR3 runs to 16 residues. The germline V and J ends were trimmed by 4 bases and 1 base, with 16 bases remaining between them. The CDR3 loop reads CASSSPQGRANTEAFF. Here the CDR3 DNA reads TGTGCCAGCAGTTCCCCACAGGGCAGGGCGAACACTGAAGCTTTCTTT.

The chain combines TRBV7-8 with TRBJ2-7; 10 nucleotides match TRBD2. The CDR3 has 17 residues. CDR1 and CDR2 from the germline V gene are SGHVS and FQNEAQ. J lost 0 bases, V lost 2 bases, and 7 bases had no gene match. CDR3 protein: CASSLTVGTSDSYEQYF. CDR3 coding DNA: TGTGCCAGCAGCTTAACGGTTGGGACTAGCGACTCCTACGAGCAGTACTTC. Full variable domain (missing parts from reference TRBV7-8 and TRBJ2-7): GAGVSQSPRYKVAKRGQDVALRCDPISGHVSLFWYQQALGQGPEFLTYFQNEAQLDKSGLPSDRFFAERPEGSVSTLKIQRTQQEDSAVYLCASSLTVGTSDSYEQYFGPGTRLTVT.

This clonotype was detected a few times. The chain uses TRBV3-1 and TRBJ2-7; maybe TRBD2 (6 bases). CDR3 length: 13 residues. V lost 4 bases to trimming and J lost 6 bases, with 13 bases between them. Germline CDR1 is LGHDT and CDR2 is YNNKEL (reference sequence). CDR3 DNA: TGTGCCAGCAGCCCCCGGGGGAACAGCGAGCAGTACTTC. It encodes CASSPRGNSEQYF.

This clonotype was picked up a small number of times. The J gene is TRBJ2-3, the V gene TRBV9; perhaps TRBD2 as D (6 bases). The CDR3 length is 16 residues. The germline V gene encodes CDR1 SGDLS and CDR2 YYNGEE. V dropped 0 bases and J dropped 0 bases, with 11 bases sitting between them. The CDR3 reads CASSVERGTSTDTQYF. For the CDR3, the DNA is TGTGCCAGCAGCGTAGAAAGAGGGACTAGCACAGATACGCAGTATTTT.

This clonotype came up a few times. The CDR3 sequence: CSARALISGSYNEQFF. The CDR3 DNA is TGCAGTGCTAGAGCCCTGATTAGCGGGTCGTACAATGAGCAGTTCTTC. This chain links TRBV20-1 with TRBJ2-1; the match to TRBD2 covers 7 bases. Germline CDR1 and CDR2: DFQATT and SNEGSKA (reference sequence). Losses at the gene ends were 1 base for V and 4 bases for J; bases not matched to a gene: 10. There are 16 residues in the CDR3.

This clonotype was counted only a few times. J is TRBJ2-5 and V is TRBV12-3 or TRBV12-4, with D unresolved. The CDR3 consists of 14 residues. The V gene lost 7 bases and the J gene lost 2 bases, with 14 bases spanning the gap. CDR3 amino acids: CASTLGTEQETQYF. DNA for the CDR3: TGTGCCAGCACCCTGGGAACGGAACAAGAGACCCAGTACTTC.

In the case of this clonotype: This clone may be a read error of a much larger clone one base away. The gene calls are TRBV28 and TRBJ2-3; 14 bases line up with TRBD2. Per the germline V gene, CDR1 is MDHEN and CDR2 is SYDVKM. The CDR3 contains 19 residues. CDR3 DNA sequence: TGTGCCAGCAGTTTTCTACTCGGGACTAGCGGGAGCGAAACAGGTACGCAGTATTTT. This gives the protein CASSFLLGTSGSETGTQYF.